Below, one TCR beta chain is given with its context. Its antigen is currently unknown. This sample's time point: 2014-2015 season, pre-vaccination. Excluded were substance abuse, HIV/AIDS, active cancer, immunomodulatory drugs and active illness. Each time point used about 40 to 110 mL of blood. This CDR3 is built from 14 residues. Per germline, CDR1 MNHEY and CDR2 SVGAGI. The J segment lost 7 bases and the V segment lost 6 bases, leaving 6 bases of the junction unmatched. The entry originates in a study of follicular helper T cells after annual influenza vaccination. Study-level points and caveats: The much larger non-cTfh compartments may have been undersampled. ICOS+CD38+ cTfh clonality tracked population frequency, and its change tracked circulating plasmablast change.

The assay was immunoSEQ multiplex PCR, and TCRdb's table has in-frame clones only and misses some. The sample contains 10,000 to 15,000 clones, around 80% of which appear only once. The sequenced sample was CXCR5- memory CD4+ T cells sorted from blood, obtained on the day of influenza vaccination. The gene calls are TRBV6-5 and TRBJ1-2; TRBD1 agrees at 12 bases. The receptor was isolated from an adult who received the influenza vaccine. The CDR3 reads CASSLGQGAGGYTF. Written as DNA, the CDR3 is TGTGCCAGCAGCCTGGGACAGGGGGCAGGTGGCTACACCTTC.